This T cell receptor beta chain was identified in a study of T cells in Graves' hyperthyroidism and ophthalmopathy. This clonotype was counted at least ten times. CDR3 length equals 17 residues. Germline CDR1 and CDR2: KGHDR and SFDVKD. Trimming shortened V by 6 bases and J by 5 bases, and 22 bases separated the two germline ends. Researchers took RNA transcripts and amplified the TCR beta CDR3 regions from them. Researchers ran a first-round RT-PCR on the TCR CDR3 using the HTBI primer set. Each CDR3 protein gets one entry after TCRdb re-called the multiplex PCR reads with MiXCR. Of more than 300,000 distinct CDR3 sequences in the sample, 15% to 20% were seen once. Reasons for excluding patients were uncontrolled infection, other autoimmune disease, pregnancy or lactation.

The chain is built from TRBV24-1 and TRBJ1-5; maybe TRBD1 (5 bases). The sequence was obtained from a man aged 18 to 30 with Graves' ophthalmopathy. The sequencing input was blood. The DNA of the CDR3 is TGTGCCACCAGTTTCTTCACCGGGACCTTTCACCATCAGCCCCAGCATTTT. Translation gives CATSFFTGTFHHQPQHF.